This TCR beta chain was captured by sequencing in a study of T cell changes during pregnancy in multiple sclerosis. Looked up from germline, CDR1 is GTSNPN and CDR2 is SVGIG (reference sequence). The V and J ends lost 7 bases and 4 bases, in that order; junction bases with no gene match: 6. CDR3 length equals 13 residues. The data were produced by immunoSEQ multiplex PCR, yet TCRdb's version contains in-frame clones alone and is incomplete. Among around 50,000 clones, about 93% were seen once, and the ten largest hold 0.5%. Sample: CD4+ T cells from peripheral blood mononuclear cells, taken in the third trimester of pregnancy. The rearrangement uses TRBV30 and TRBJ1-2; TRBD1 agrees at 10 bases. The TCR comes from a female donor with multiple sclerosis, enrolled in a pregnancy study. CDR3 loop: CASGQGTLYGYTF. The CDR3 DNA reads TGTGCCTCGGGACAGGGGACGCTCTATGGCTACACCTTC.